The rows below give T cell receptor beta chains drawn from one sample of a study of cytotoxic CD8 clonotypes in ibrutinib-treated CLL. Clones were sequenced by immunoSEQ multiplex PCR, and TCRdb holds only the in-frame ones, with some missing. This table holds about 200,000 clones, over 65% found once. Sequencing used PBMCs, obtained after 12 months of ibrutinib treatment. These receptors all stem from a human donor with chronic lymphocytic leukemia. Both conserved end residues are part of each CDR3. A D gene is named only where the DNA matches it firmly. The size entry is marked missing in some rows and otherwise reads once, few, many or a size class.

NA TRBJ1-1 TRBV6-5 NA CASSSERLNTEAFF TGTGCCAGCAGTTCGGAAAGACTCAACACTGAAGCTTTCTTT
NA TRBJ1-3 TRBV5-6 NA CASSLSSTPTIYF TGTGCCAGCAGCTTAAGTTCCACCCCCACCATATATTTT
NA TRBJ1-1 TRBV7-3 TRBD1 CASSPHRQGLAFF TGTGCCAGCAGCCCACATCGACAGGGACTTGCTTTCTTT
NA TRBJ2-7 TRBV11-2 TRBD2 CASSPTSGVSYEQYF TGTGCCAGCAGCCCGACTAGCGGGGTTTCCTACGAGCAGTACTTC
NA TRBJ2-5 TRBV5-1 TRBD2 CASSLGFSGSELVETQYF TGCGCCAGCAGCTTGGGGTTTAGCGGGAGTGAATTGGTAGAGACCCAGTACTTC
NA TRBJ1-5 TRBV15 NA CATSPGGRGNQPQHF TGTGCCACCAGCCCGGGGGGCAGGGGCAATCAGCCCCAGCATTTT
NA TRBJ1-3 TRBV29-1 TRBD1 CSVKGQAYGNTIYF TGCAGCGTTAAAGGACAGGCATACGGAAACACCATATATTTT
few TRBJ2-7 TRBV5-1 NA CASSLAQGSYEQYF TGCGCCAGCAGCTTGGCCCAGGGATCCTACGAGCAGTACTTC
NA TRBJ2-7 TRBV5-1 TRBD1 CASSLVWDREKVYEQYF TGCGCCAGCAGCTTGGTATGGGACAGGGAAAAGGTCTACGAGCAGTACTTC
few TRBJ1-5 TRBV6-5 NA CASRENRVSNQPQHF TGTGCCAGCAGGGAAAACAGGGTTAGCAATCAGCCCCAGCATTTT
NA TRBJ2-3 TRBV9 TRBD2 CASSVGTAGGAVDTQYF TGTGCCAGCAGCGTAGGGACAGCGGGAGGAGCGGTGGATACGCAGTATTTT
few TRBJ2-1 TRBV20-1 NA CGVSYNEQFF TGCGGCGTCTCCTACAATGAGCAGTTCTTC
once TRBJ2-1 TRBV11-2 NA CASSLGLQGGNEQFF TGTGCCAGCAGCTTAGGACTACAGGGAGGCAATGAGCAGTTCTTC
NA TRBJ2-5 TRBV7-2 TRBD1 CASSLGQGETQYF TGTGCCAGCAGCTTAGGACAGGGAGAGACCCAGTACTTC
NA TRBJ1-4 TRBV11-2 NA CASSRQGTNEKLFF TGTGCCAGCAGCCGACAAGGAACTAATGAAAAACTGTTTTTT
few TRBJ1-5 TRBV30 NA CAWKGLGGNQPQHF TGTGCCTGGAAGGGTTTGGGGGGAAACCAGCCCCAGCATTTT
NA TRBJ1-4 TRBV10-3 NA CAIKGPNEKLFF TGTGCCATCAAGGGACCTAATGAAAAACTGTTTTTT
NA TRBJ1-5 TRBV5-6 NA CASSFWQGGQPQHF TGTGCCAGCAGCTTCTGGCAGGGTGGTCAGCCCCAGCATTTT
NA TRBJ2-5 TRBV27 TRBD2 CASMMTSGRLETQYF TGTGCCAGCATGATGACTAGCGGGAGGCTTGAGACCCAGTACTTC
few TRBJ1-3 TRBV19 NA CASNRAGSTGNTIYF TGTGCCAGTAATCGGGCGGGGTCGACTGGAAACACCATATATTTT
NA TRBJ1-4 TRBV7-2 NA CASSFQTGRSEKLFF TGTGCCAGCAGCTTTCAAACAGGGAGGAGTGAAAAACTGTTTTTT
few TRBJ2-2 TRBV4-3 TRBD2 CASSPLTSGDNTGELFF TGCGCCAGCAGCCCCCTTACTAGCGGGGATAACACCGGGGAGCTGTTTTTT
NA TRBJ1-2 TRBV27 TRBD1 CAGSAPGQGKGYTF TGTGCCGGCAGTGCTCCGGGACAGGGAAAAGGCTACACCTTC
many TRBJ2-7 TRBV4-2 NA CASSQGARYEQYF TGTGCCAGCAGCCAAGGGGCGCGCTACGAGCAGTACTTC
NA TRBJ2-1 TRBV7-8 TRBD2 CASSEPGLADHNEQFF TGTGCCAGCAGCGAACCGGGACTAGCGGACCACAATGAGCAGTTCTTC
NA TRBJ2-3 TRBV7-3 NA CASSLITAPDTQYF TGTGCCAGCAGCTTAATCACGGCCCCAGATACGCAGTATTTT
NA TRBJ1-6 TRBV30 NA CAWGVSYNSPLHF TGTGCCTGGGGGGTGTCCTATAATTCACCCCTCCACTTT
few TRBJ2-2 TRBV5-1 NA CASSRGANTGELFF TGCGCCAGCAGCCGAGGGGCGAACACCGGGGAGCTGTTTTTT
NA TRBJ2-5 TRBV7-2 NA CASSLRFRERGETQYF TGTGCCAGCAGCTTAAGGTTCAGGGAGAGAGGAGAGACCCAGTACTTC
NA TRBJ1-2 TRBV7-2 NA CASSRQRNGYTF TGTGCCAGCTCTCGACAGAGGAATGGCTACACCTTC
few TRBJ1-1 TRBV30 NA CAWERGMNTEAFF TGTGCCTGGGAGCGGGGTATGAACACTGAAGCTTTCTTT
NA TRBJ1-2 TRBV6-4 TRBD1 CASGDRDSYGYTF TGTGCCAGCGGAGACAGGGACAGCTATGGCTACACCTTC
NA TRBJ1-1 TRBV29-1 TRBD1 CSVAGTVGTEAFF TGCAGCGTTGCTGGGACAGTGGGCACTGAAGCTTTCTTT
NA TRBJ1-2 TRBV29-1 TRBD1 CSHGGQGQYGYTF TGCAGCCACGGGGGACAGGGCCAGTATGGCTACACCTTC
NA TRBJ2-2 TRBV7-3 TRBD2 CASSLQAGGVSGELFF TGTGCCAGCAGCTTACAAGCGGGAGGGGTCTCCGGGGAGCTGTTTTTT
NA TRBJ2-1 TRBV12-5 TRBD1 CASGLPTGQTMSQFF TGTGCTAGTGGTTTACCGACGGGACAGACAATGAGCCAGTTCTTC
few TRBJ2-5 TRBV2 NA CASSSEETQYF TGTGCCAGCAGCTCCGAGGAGACCCAGTACTTC
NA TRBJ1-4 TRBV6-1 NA CASRGRSSTNEKLFF TGTGCCAGCAGAGGCAGGTCATCAACTAATGAAAAACTGTTTTTT
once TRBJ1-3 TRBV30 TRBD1 CAWSSTGAGNTIYF TGTGCCTGGAGCTCGACAGGGGCTGGAAACACCATATATTTT
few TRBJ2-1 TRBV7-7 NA CASSPLLRDLSYNEQFF TGTGCTAGCAGCCCGCTTCTGAGGGACCTTTCCTACAATGAGCAGTTCTTC
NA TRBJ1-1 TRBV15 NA CATSRVFGRYTEAFF TGTGCCACCAGCAGAGTGTTCGGGCGGTACACTGAAGCTTTCTTT
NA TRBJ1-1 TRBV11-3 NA CASSADGPNTEAFF TGTGCCAGCAGCGCAGACGGCCCGAACACTGAAGCTTTCTTT
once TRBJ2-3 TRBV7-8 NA CASRGPSTDTQYF TGTGCCAGCCGAGGCCCTAGCACAGATACGCAGTATTTT
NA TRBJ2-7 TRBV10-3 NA CAISPGYYEQYF TGTGCCATCAGCCCGGGGTACTACGAGCAGTACTTC
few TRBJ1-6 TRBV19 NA CASTSRGPLHF TGTGCCAGTACCTCCCGTGGACCCCTCCACTTT
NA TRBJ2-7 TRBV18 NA CASSPGMDEQYF TGTGCCAGCTCACCAGGGATGGACGAGCAGTACTTC
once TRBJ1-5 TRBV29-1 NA CSVLDGNQPQHF TGCAGCGTTTTGGACGGCAATCAGCCCCAGCATTTT
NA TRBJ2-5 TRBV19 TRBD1 CASSKTGGETQYF TGTGCCAGTAGTAAGACAGGGGGCGAGACCCAGTACTTC
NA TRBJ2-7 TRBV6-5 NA CASSRGDKYYEQYF TGTGCCAGCAGTCGCGGGGATAAGTACTACGAGCAGTACTTC
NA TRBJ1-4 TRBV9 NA CASSTLADNEKLFF TGTGCCAGCAGCACACTTGCCGATAATGAAAAACTGTTTTTT
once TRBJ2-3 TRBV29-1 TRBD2 CSADLAGSTDTQYF TGCAGCGCTGACCTAGCGGGAAGCACAGATACGCAGTATTTT
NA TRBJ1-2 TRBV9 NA CASSVLDTNYGYTF TGTGCCAGCAGCGTGTTGGACACCAACTATGGCTACACCTTC
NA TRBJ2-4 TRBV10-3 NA CAISESATGKNIQYF TGTGCCATCAGTGAGTCGGCAACGGGCAAAAACATTCAGTACTTC
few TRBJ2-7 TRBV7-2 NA CASNPWRGGGYEQYF TGTGCCAGCAACCCATGGAGAGGGGGTGGGTACGAGCAGTACTTC
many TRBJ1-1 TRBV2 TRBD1 CASSGQGKVATEAFF TGTGCCAGCAGTGGACAGGGGAAGGTGGCCACTGAAGCTTTCTTT
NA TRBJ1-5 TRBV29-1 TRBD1 CSVTGDSNQPQHF TGCAGCGTCACAGGGGATAGCAATCAGCCCCAGCATTTT
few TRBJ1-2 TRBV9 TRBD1 CASSPGQGNYGYTF TGTGCCAGCAGCCCCGGACAGGGAAACTATGGCTACACCTTC
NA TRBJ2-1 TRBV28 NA CASSDTKSSYNEQFF TGTGCCAGCAGTGACACGAAAAGCTCCTACAATGAGCAGTTCTTC